Presented here are 23 T cell receptor beta chains from one specimen sequenced in a study of Graves' ophthalmopathy and Graves' hyperthyroidism. RNA transcripts yielded amplified TCR beta CDR3 regions. Second-round multiplex PCR followed a first-round RT-PCR using HTBI primers. TCRdb independently ran MiXCR on the multiplex PCR reads; one entry per CDR3 protein. The table includes about 210,000 distinct CDR3 sequences, over 25% detected once. Sequencing used peripheral blood. Source of these receptors: a man aged 50 to 60 with Graves' ophthalmopathy.

This clonotype showed up just a few times. The CDR3 is CSASPTLDQYF. The CDR3 DNA reads as TGCAGTGCTAGCCCGACCTTGGACCAGTACTTC. J is TRBJ2-5 and V is TRBV20-1; the D is unclear. CDR1 is DFQATT, CDR2 SNEGSKA, per germline (reference sequence). V was pared by 3 bases and J by 10 bases, with 12 bases between. The CDR3 consists of 11 residues.

This clonotype was seen ten or more times. This chain links TRBV19 with TRBJ2-7; 9 nucleotides line up with TRBD1. From germline, CDR1 is LNHDA and CDR2 SQIVND (reference sequence). The CDR3 covers 13 residues. V lost 7 bases, J lost 3 bases, and 4 bases stayed unmatched. The CDR3 DNA reads TGTGCCAGTACCATGACAGGGGGCTACGAGCAGTACTTC. It codes for CASTMTGGYEQYF.

This clonotype has ten or more counts. V is TRBV29-1 and J is TRBJ2-7; D gene uncertain. The germline V and J ends were trimmed by 7 bases and 7 bases, with 17 bases remaining between them. Germline assignment: CDR1 SQVTM and CDR2 ANQGSEA. The CDR3 totals 12 residues. The CDR3 nucleotides read TGCAGCGCCGACTGGGGATTTGGTGAGCAGTACTTC. Translation gives CSADWGFGEQYF.

The chain uses TRBV6-1 and TRBJ1-2; D is unresolved. Trimming cost V 7 bases and J 5 bases, with 17 bases left between them. The V gene's germline CDR1 is MNHNS and CDR2 SASEGT. The CDR3 runs 14 residues. In DNA, the CDR3 is TGTGCCAGCAACTTGGCCGCCCCAGGATATGGCTACACCTTC. Amino acids: CASNLAAPGYGYTF.

This clonotype was detected many times. V and J are TRBV20-1 and TRBJ1-6; a weak D match, TRBD1 (5 bases). V lost 6 bases, J lost 16 bases, and 22 bases lay in between. Per germline, CDR1 DFQATT and CDR2 SNEGSKA (reference sequence). CDR3 length equals 13 residues. CDR3 bases: TGCAGTGCCCGCAGGTTGGGGACGAATCCTCTCCACTTT. Translated, it gives CSARRLGTNPLHF.

This clonotype was seen many times. The rearrangement links TRBV27 to TRBJ1-1; possibly TRBD1 for D (6 bases). The V end was cut by 4 bases, the J end by 0 bases, with 12 bases between. Germline CDR1 reads MNHEY; CDR2 reads SMNVEV (reference sequence). This CDR3 comprises 15 residues. CDR3 region: CASSSRQDMNTEAFF. The CDR3 nucleotides are TGTGCCAGCAGTTCCAGACAGGACATGAACACTGAAGCTTTCTTT.

This clonotype was counted ten times or more. This chain connects TRBV4-1 to TRBJ1-1, with D possibly being TRBD1 (5 bases). V was trimmed by 3 bases and J by 5 bases, leaving 16 bases between them. Germline V CDR1 and CDR2: MGHRA, YSYEKL. The CDR3 is 15 residues long. CDR3 sequence: CASSHPGPGGTEAFF. CDR3 nucleotides: TGCGCCAGCAGCCACCCCGGGCCGGGGGGGACTGAAGCTTTCTTT.

This clonotype turned up a few times. The chain employs TRBV12-3 or TRBV12-4 and TRBJ1-5, with no clear D. The CDR3 is 14 amino acids. The V gene lost 3 bases and the J gene lost 6 bases, with 12 bases spanning the gap. The CDR3 spells CASSLVEGGQPQHF. The CDR3 region has the DNA TGTGCCAGCAGTTTGGTGGAGGGAGGTCAGCCCCAGCATTTT.

This clonotype has a count of ten or more. CDR3 in DNA: TGTGCCAGCAGGACCGGGACAGGGCCGGTTGGATGGCAGCCCCAGCATTTT. It yields the protein CASRTGTGPVGWQPQHF. J is TRBJ1-5 and V is TRBV12-3 or TRBV12-4; 9 bases fit TRBD1. This CDR3 is built from 17 residues. Trimming took 6 bases from V and 7 from J; bases not matched to a gene: 16.

The chain is built from TRBV29-1 and TRBJ2-7, with TRBD1 identical over 8 bases. Germline V gene sequence: CDR1 SQVTM, CDR2 ANQGSEA. The junction had 4 bases not matched to a gene; V was cut back by 6 bases and J by 3 bases. The CDR3 length is 12 residues. The CDR3 bases are TGCAGCGTAGACAGGGGCTACTACGAGCAGTACTTC. Translated, it gives CSVDRGYYEQYF.

This clonotype was observed many times. One end of the junction fails to match germline, which may point to a read error. The genes are TRBV5-1 and TRBJ2-2, with TRBD1 matching 9 bases. CDR3 length: 15 amino acids. Germline CDR1 SGHRS, CDR2 YFSETQ. The CDR3 nucleotides read TGCGCCAGCAGCTGGAGGACAGGGGACACCGGGGAGCCGTTTTTT. It yields the protein CASSWRTGDTGEPFF.

This clonotype was recorded at least ten times. This rearrangement joins TRBV5-1 to TRBJ1-1; D is unresolved. This CDR3 region has 14 residues. Germline V gene sequence: CDR1 SGHRS, CDR2 YFSETQ. The V gene lost 4 bases and the J gene lost 3 bases, with 13 bases spanning the gap. This chain's CDR3 is CASSHGLGYTEAFF. In DNA, the CDR3 is TGCGCCAGCAGCCACGGTCTAGGGTACACTGAAGCTTTCTTT.

This clonotype was recorded many times. The chain employs TRBV11-2 and TRBJ1-5; 10 bases are a match to TRBD1. Germline V CDR1 and CDR2: SGHAT, FQNNGV. The CDR3 extends over 17 amino acids. Unmatched junction bases numbered 13, after V lost 5 bases and J lost 6 bases. The CDR3 bases are TGTGCCAGCAGCCGGGACCCCTGGGACAGGGGAGGTCAGCCCCAGCATTTT. This codes for CASSRDPWDRGGQPQHF.

Many counts were recorded for this clonotype. The V and J genes are TRBV5-6 and TRBJ2-5; D gene ambiguous. The CDR3 has 13 residues. Trimming cost V 6 bases and J 9 bases, with 18 bases left between them. Germline CDR1 SGHDT, CDR2 YYEEEE. In DNA form, the CDR3 reads TGTGCCAGCATCAAATGGTTAGAAAGCCCCCAGTACTTC. Its translation: CASIKWLESPQYF.

This clonotype has a count of ten or more. V gene TRBV11-2 combines with J gene TRBJ1-5; 10 nucleotides align to TRBD1. J was trimmed by 6 bases and V by 5 bases; bases with no gene match: 4. The CDR3 loop spans 14 amino acids. Germline V gene sequence: CDR1 SGHAT, CDR2 FQNNGV. CDR3 bases: TGTGCCAGCAGCCGGGACAGGGGAGTTCAGCCCCAGCATTTT. It encodes CASSRDRGVQPQHF.

V is TRBV2 and J is TRBJ2-7; 9 nucleotides agree with TRBD1. The CDR3 has 12 amino acids. CDR1 SNHLY and CDR2 FYNNEI come from the germline V gene. The J segment lost 3 bases and the V segment lost 8 bases, leaving 2 bases of the junction unmatched. Here the CDR3 DNA reads TGTGCCAGCGACAGGGGGAACTACGAGCAGTACTTC. This codes for CASDRGNYEQYF. Drawing the rest from reference TRBV2 and TRBJ2-7, the complete variable domain is EPEVTQTPSHQVTQMGQEVILRCVPISNHLYFYWYRQILGQKVEFLVSFYNNEISEKSEIFDDQFSVERPDGSNFTLKIRSTKLEDSAMYFCASDRGNYEQYFGPGTRLTVT.

At least ten counts were recorded for this clonotype. The rearrangement uses TRBV10-3 and TRBJ2-7; a weak D match, TRBD2 (6 bases). Deletions cut 8 bases from V and 1 base from J, with 9 bases between. The CDR3 covers 12 residues. From germline, CDR1 is ENHRY and CDR2 SYGVKD. In DNA, the CDR3 is TGTGCCATCGCCGGGGGTTCCTACGAGCAGTACTTC. Translated: CAIAGGSYEQYF.

This rearrangement joins TRBV19 to TRBJ1-2; perhaps TRBD1 as D (5 bases). Germline CDR1 reads LNHDA; CDR2 reads SQIVND (reference sequence). This CDR3 comprises 15 residues. The V end lost 9 bases, the J end lost 0 bases, and 17 bases lay between the germline ends. The CDR3 loop reads CASQYPQGSNYGYTF. The CDR3 nucleotides read TGTGCCAGCCAGTATCCCCAGGGATCTAACTATGGCTACACCTTC. Supplemented by reference TRBV19 and TRBJ1-2, the full variable domain reads DGGITQSPKYLFRKEGQNVTLSCEQNLNHDAMYWYRQDPGQGLRLIYYSQIVNDFQKGDIAEGYSVSREKKESFPLTVTSAQKNPTAFYLCASQYPQGSNYGYTFGSGTRLTVV.

The genes are TRBV12-3 or TRBV12-4 and TRBJ2-5; D unresolved. V was clipped by 5 bases and J by 5 bases, with 12 bases between them. This CDR3 contains 13 residues. CDR3 region: CASSVSSHETQYF. CDR3 bases: TGTGCCAGCAGTGTAAGCAGCCACGAGACCCAGTACTTC.

This clonotype was counted ten times or more. The chain recombines TRBV6-2 or TRBV6-3 with TRBJ1-2, with D maybe TRBD1 (5 bases). The CDR3 sequence is 15 residues long. In germline, CDR1 is MNHEY, CDR2 SVGEGT. V was shortened by 2 bases and J by 8 bases, with 18 bases between the two germline ends. The CDR3 coding sequence is TGTGCCAGCAGTTACCCCGGGACCCACCCGGGCGGCTACACCTTC. Translation gives CASSYPGTHPGGYTF.

This chain joins TRBV6-2 or TRBV6-3 and TRBJ2-7; no clear D. CDR1 is MNHEY and CDR2 is SVGEGT in the germline V gene. This CDR3 is built from 15 residues. The ends were cut back, 6 bases at V and 4 bases at J, with 19 bases in the middle. CDR3: CASRATGRRVYEQYF. DNA of the CDR3: TGTGCCAGCAGAGCTACCGGGCGCCGGGTGTACGAGCAGTACTTC.

The table lists this clonotype with many counts. This chain links TRBV29-1 with TRBJ2-7, with 8 nucleotides matching TRBD1. The CDR3 loop spans 12 amino acids. Germline V gene lookup returns CDR1 SQVTM and CDR2 ANQGSEA. The V segment lost 5 bases and the J segment 6 bases; nucleotides outside the gene matches: 6. This CDR3 is CSVLGTGPEQYF. In DNA form, the CDR3 reads TGCAGCGTTCTCGGGACAGGCCCCGAGCAGTACTTC.

CDR3 coding DNA: TGTGCCAGCAGTTACGATGACAGAAACACCGGGGAGCTGTTTTTT. The encoded protein is CASSYDDRNTGELFF. The V call is TRBV6-2 or TRBV6-3, the J call TRBJ2-2; the D gene is possibly TRBD1 (5 bases). V gave up 2 bases and J gave up 2 bases, with 9 bases separating them. Per germline, CDR1 MNHEY and CDR2 SVGEGT. The CDR3 has 15 amino acids.